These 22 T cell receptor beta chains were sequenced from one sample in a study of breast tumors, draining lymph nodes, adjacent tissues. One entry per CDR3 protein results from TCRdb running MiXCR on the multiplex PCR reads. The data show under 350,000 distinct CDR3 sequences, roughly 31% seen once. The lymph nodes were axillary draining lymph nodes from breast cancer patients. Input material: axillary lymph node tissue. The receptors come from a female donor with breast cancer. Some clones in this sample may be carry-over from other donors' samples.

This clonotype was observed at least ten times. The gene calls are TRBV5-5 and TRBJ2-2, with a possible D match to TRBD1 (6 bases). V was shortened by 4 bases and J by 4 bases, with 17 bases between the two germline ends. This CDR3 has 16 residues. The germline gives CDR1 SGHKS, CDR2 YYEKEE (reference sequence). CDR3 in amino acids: CASSPVAGAFTGELFF. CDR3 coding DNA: TGTGCCAGCAGCCCAGTGGCAGGGGCGTTCACCGGGGAGCTGTTTTTT.

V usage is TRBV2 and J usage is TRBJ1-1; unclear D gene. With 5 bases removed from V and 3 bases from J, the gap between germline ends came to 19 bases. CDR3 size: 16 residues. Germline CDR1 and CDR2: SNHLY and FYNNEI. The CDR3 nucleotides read TGTGCCAGCAGTACGATTCGTCCTCTCGGGGACACTGAAGCTTTCTTT. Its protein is CASSTIRPLGDTEAFF.

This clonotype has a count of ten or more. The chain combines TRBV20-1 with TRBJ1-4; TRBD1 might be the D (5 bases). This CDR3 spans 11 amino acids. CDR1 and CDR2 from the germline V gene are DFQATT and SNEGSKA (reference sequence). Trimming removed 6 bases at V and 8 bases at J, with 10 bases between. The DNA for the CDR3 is TGCAGTGCCCAGGGTAGAGAAAAACTGTTTTTT. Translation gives CSAQGREKLFF.

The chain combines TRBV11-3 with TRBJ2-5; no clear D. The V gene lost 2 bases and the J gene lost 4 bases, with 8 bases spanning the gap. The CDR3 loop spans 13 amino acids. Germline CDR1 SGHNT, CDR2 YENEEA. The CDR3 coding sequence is TGTGCCAGCAGCTTAACGCCATCAGAGACCCAGTACTTC. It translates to CASSLTPSETQYF.

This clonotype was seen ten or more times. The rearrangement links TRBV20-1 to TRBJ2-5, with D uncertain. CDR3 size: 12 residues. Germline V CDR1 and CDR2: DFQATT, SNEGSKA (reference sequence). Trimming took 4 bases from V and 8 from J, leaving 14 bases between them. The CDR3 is CSAMTGELTQYF. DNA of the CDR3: TGCAGTGCTATGACTGGGGAATTAACCCAGTACTTC.

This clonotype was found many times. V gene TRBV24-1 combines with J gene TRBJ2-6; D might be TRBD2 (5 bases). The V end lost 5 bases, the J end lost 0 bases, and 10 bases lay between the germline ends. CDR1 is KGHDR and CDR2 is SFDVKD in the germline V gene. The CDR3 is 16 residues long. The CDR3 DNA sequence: TGTGCCACCAGTGGGCGGGTATCCTCTGGGGCCAACGTCCTGACTTTC. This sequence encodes CATSGRVSSGANVLTF.

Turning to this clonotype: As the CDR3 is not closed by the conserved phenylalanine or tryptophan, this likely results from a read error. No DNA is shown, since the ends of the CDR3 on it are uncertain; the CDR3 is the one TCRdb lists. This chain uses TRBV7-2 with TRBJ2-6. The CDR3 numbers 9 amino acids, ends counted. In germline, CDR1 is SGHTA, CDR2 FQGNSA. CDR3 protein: CASSLVSGQ.

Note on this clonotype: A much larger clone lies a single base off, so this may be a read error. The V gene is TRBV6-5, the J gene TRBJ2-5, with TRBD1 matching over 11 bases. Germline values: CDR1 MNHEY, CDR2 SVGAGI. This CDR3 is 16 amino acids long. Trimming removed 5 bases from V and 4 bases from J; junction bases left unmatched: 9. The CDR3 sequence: CASSPGTGGTRETQYF. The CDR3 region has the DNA TGTGCCAGCAGTCCCGGGACAGGGGGTACGAGAGAGACCCAGTACTTC.

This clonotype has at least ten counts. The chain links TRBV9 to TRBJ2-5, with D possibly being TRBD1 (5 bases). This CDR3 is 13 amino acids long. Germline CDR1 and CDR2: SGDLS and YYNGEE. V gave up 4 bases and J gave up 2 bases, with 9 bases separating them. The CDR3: CASSSRAQETQYF. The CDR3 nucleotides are TGTGCCAGCAGCAGCAGGGCTCAAGAGACCCAGTACTTC.

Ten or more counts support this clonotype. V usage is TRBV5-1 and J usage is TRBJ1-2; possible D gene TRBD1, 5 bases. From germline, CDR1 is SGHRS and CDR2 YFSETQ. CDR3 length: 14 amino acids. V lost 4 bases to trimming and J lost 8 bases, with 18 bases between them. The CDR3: CASSPFGVQDGYTF. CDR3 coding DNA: TGCGCCAGCAGCCCCTTCGGGGTACAGGACGGCTACACCTTC.

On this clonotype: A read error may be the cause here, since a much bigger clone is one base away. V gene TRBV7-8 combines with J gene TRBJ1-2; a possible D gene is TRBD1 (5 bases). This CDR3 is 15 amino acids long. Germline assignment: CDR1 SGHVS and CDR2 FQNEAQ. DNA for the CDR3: TGTGCCAGCAGCTTAGATCAGGGCAAAGGTGGAGGCTACGCCTTC. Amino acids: CASSLDQGKGGGYAF. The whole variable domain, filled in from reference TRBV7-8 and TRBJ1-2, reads GAGVSQSPRYKVAKRGQDVALRCDPISGHVSLFWYQQALGQGPEFLTYFQNEAQLDKSGLPSDRFFAERPEGSVSTLKIQRTQQEDSAVYLCASSLDQGKGGGYAFGSGTRLTVV.

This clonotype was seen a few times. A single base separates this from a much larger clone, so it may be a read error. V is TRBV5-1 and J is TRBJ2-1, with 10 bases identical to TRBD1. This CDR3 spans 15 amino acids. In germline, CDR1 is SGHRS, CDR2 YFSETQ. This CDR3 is CASDSGTGAYDEQFF. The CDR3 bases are TGCGCCAGTGATTCCGGGACAGGGGCCTACGATGAGCAGTTCTTC.

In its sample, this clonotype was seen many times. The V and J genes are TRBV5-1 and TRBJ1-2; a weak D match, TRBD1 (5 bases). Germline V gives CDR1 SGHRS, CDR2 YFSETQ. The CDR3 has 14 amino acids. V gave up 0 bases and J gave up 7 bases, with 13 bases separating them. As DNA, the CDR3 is TGCGCCAGCAGCTTGGGGGCAGGGTTTGGTGGCTACACCTTC. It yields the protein CASSLGAGFGGYTF.

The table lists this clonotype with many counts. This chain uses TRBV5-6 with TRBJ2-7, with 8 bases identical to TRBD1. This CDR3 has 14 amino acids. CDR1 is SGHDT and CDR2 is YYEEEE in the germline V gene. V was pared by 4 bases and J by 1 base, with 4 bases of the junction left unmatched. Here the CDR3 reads CASSTGQGSYEQYF. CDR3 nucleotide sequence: TGTGCCAGCAGCACCGGACAGGGTTCCTACGAGCAGTACTTC.

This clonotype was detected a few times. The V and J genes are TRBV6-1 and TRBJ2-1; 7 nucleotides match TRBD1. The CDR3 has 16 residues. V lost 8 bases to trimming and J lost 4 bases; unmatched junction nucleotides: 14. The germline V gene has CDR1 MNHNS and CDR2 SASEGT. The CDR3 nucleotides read TGTGCCAGCCCCGATGATAGGGGGACAGTGTACAATGAGCAGTTCTTC. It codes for CASPDDRGTVYNEQFF.

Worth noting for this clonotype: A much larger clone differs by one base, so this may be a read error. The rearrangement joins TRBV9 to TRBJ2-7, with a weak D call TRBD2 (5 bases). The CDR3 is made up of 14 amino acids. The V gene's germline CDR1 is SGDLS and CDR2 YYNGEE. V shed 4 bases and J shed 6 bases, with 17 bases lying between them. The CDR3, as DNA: TGTGCCAGCAGCCTAGAAACGGAGGTGGTCGAGCAGTACTTC. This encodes CASSLETEVVEQYF. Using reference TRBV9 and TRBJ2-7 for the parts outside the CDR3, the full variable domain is DSGVTQTPKHLITATGQRVTLRCSPRSGDLSVYWYQQSLDQGLQFLIQYYNGEERAKGNILERFSAQQFPDLHSELNLSSLELGDSALYFCASSLETEVVEQYFGPGTRLTVT.

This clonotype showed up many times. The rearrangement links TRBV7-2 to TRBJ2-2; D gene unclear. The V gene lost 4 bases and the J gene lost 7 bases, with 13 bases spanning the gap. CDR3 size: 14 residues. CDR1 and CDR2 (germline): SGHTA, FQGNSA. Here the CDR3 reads CASSSSSPGGELFF. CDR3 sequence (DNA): TGTGCCAGCAGCTCGTCTAGTCCGGGCGGGGAGCTGTTTTTT.

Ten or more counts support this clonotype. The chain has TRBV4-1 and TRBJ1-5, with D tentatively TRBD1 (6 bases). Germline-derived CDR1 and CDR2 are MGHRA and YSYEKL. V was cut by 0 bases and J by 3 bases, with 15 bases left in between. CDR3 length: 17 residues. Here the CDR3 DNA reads TGCGCCAGCAGCCAAGATATCGCGGGGGGGCCCAATCAGCCCCAGCATTTT. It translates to CASSQDIAGGPNQPQHF.

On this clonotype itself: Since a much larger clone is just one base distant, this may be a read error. In nucleotides, the CDR3 is TGTGCCAGCAGGGGACAAGCGGACGGGGAGCTGTTTTTT. Its protein product is CASRGQADGELFF. The chain is built from TRBV6-5 and TRBJ2-2; a weak D match, TRBD1 (6 bases). This CDR3 region has 13 residues. Germline-derived CDR1 and CDR2 are MNHEY and SVGAGI. Trimming shortened V by 6 bases and J by 7 bases, and 12 bases separated the two germline ends.

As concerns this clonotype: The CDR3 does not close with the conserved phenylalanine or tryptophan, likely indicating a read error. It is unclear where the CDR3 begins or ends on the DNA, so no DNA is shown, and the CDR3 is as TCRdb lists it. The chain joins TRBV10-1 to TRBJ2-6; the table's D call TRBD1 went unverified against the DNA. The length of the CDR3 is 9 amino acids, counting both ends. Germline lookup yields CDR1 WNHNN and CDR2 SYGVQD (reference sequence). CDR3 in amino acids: CASRSPGTS.

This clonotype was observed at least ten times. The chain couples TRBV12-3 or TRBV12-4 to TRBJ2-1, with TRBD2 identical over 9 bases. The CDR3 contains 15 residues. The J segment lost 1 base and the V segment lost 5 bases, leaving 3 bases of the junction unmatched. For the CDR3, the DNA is TGTGCCAGCAGTGGGGGACTAGCTTCCTACAATGAGCAGTTCTTC. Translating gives CASSGGLASYNEQFF.

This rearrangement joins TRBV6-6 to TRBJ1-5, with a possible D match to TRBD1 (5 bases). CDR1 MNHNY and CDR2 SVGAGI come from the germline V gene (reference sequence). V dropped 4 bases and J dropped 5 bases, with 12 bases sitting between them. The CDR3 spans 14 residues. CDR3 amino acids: CASSLQAWDQPQHF. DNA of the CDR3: TGTGCCAGCAGTTTACAGGCTTGGGATCAGCCCCAGCATTTT.